Here is one T cell receptor beta chain with its context. Its antigen is still unknown. This specimen comes from a study of cytomegalovirus exposure and HLA in healthy donors. Regarding the study as a whole: A later analysis found most CMV-associated TCR beta chains apparently HLA-restricted.

Primers for the PCR totalled 60 Vbeta and 13 Jbeta. The repertoire was sequenced with immunoSEQ multiplex PCR; TCRdb's copy has only in-frame clones and lacks some. Here the sample spans about 97,000 clones, about four fifths being singletons. This CDR3 has 15 amino acids. V dropped 4 bases and J dropped 3; count of bases not matched to a gene: 7. Germline V gene data show CDR1 as SGDLS and CDR2 as YYNGEE. The sequenced material came from PBMCs. V gene TRBV9 combines with J gene TRBJ2-3; 8 bases align to TRBD1. The source of this sequence is a male donor in good health and CMV-seropositive. The CDR3 DNA reads as TGTGCCAGCAGCCCCCGGACAGGGTGGACAGATACGCAGTATTTT. Protein: CASSPRTGWTDTQYF.